Only one count was recorded for the clone carrying this T cell receptor (beta chain). Here immunoSEQ multiplex PCR was the method, and the copy in TCRdb shows in-frame clones only, minus some. The sample consists of tens of thousands of clones, roughly nine tenths of them appearing once. This sample is part of a study of OX40 agonist ivuxolimab in advanced cancers. The wider study: Recorded diagnoses for dose-escalation patients were hepatocellular carcinoma, melanoma, renal cell or head and neck cancer.

The CDR3 is made up of 16 amino acids. Trimming cost V 4 bases and J 7 bases; bases outside gene matches: 10. Per germline, CDR1 MGHRA and CDR2 YSYEKL. The TCR comes from an adult with an advanced solid tumor such as melanoma, head and neck, liver or kidney cancer. Specimen: CD4+ or CD8+ T cells sorted from blood, collected in a trial of the OX40 agonist ivuxolimab. V usage is TRBV4-1 and J usage is TRBJ2-5; TRBD2 matches at 12 bases. DNA of the CDR3: TGCGCCAGCAGCCTCTCCAGACTAGCGGGGGCCCGGACCCAGTACTTC. Its protein product is CASSLSRLAGARTQYF.